A single sample is the source of the 5 T cell receptor beta chains below, sequenced in a study of Ad26.COV2.S vaccination and SARS-CoV-2 variants. Treatment in this sample: about 20 received Ad26.COV2.S at low or high dose, single or two shots; about five received placebo; per-sample allocation not given. Samples analyzed were those drawn on day 63 after the first vaccine or placebo injection. Here immunoSEQ multiplex PCR was the method, and the copy in TCRdb shows in-frame clones only, minus some. The table lists 450,000 to 550,000 clones, roughly nine tenths of them singletons. The sequencing used peripheral blood, collected in a trial of Ad26.COV2.S vaccine versus placebo. Source of these receptors: a person between 18 and 65 years old who received the Ad26.COV2.S COVID-19 vaccine or a placebo.

V gene TRBV3-1 (or the pseudogene TRBV3-2) combines with J gene TRBJ2-2; D uncertain. The length of the CDR3 is 18 residues. Trimming stripped 1 base from V and 0 bases from J, with 15 bases between. From germline, CDR1 is LGHDT and CDR2 YNNKEL (reference sequence). Written as DNA, the CDR3 is TGTGCCAGCAGCCAAGGGCGCGGAGTAGCCACGAACACCGGGGAGCTGTTTTTT. The encoded protein is CASSQGRGVATNTGELFF.

The rearrangement joins TRBV24-1 to TRBJ1-2; TRBD1 aligns across 10 bases. Looked up from germline, CDR1 is KGHDR and CDR2 is SFDVKD. With 3 bases clipped from V and 6 bases from J, the junction kept 9 bases outside the gene matches. The CDR3 is 16 amino acids. The CDR3 nucleotides are TGTGCCACCAGTGATCGGACCGGGACAGGGGATGATGGCTACACCTTC. Protein: CATSDRTGTGDDGYTF.

This chain links TRBV3-1 (or the pseudogene TRBV3-2) with TRBJ1-2; maybe TRBD1 (6 bases). The CDR3 runs 15 residues. Germline CDR1 and CDR2: LGHDT and YNNKEL (reference sequence). V was cut by 0 bases and J by 6 bases, with 14 bases left in between. The chain's CDR3 is CASSQDRVGGNGYTF. CDR3 sequence (DNA): TGTGCCAGCAGCCAAGATCGTGTTGGGGGCAATGGCTACACCTTC.

This clone was counted only a few times. V usage is TRBV3-1 (or the pseudogene TRBV3-2) and J usage is TRBJ1-5, with 7 bases that match TRBD1. The CDR3 spans 16 residues. Trimming removed 1 base from V and 4 bases from J; junction bases left unmatched: 7. The V gene's germline CDR1 is LGHDT and CDR2 YNNKEL (reference sequence). DNA of the CDR3: TGTGCCAGCAGCCAAGGACTGACAGGGCGGAATCAGCCCCAGCATTTT. The encoded protein is CASSQGLTGRNQPQHF.

The V gene is TRBV12-5, the J gene TRBJ2-5, with 7 bases aligning to TRBD2. Looked up from germline, CDR1 is LGHNT and CDR2 is FRNRAP. V trimming: 1 base; J trimming: 3 bases; junction bases outside the gene matches: 2. The CDR3 spans 14 residues. This CDR3 is CASGLDLAEETQYF. In DNA form, the CDR3 reads TGTGCTAGTGGTTTGGATCTAGCGGAAGAGACCCAGTACTTC.